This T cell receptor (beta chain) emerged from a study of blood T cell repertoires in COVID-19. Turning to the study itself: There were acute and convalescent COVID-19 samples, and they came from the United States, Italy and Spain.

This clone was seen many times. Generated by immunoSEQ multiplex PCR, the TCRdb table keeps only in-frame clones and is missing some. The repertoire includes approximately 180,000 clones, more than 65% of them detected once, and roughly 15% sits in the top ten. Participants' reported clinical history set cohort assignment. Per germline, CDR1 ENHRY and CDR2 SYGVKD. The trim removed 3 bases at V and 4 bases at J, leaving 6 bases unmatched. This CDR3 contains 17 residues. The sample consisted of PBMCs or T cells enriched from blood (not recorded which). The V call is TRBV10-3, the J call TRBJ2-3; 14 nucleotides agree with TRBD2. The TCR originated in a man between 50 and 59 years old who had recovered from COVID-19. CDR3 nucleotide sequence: TGTGCCATCAGTGACCCCACGGGACTAGCGGGGGCAGATACGCAGTATTTT. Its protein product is CAISDPTGLAGADTQYF.